The clone carrying this T cell receptor beta chain has at least ten counts. Its antigen is unidentified. Universal primer sites and UMIs were introduced during 5'RACE template-switching synthesis of TCR cDNA. One entry per CDR3 protein results from TCRdb running MiXCR on the 5' RACE reads. The sample includes about 50,000 distinct CDR3 sequences, approximately 7% of them seen just once. These data are taken from a study of T cells after yellow fever vaccination. Study-level findings and limits: Researchers noted that a small share of clonotypes showed up in both CD4 and CD8 compartments. Once the booster was given, most primary-vaccination clones reappeared, at approximately 97% for CD4 and around 90% for CD8.

V dropped 2 bases and J dropped 0; count of bases not matched to a gene: 6. The CDR3 runs to 17 residues. This sample comprised CD8+ T cells sorted from PBMCs, obtained less than 16 days after the first yellow fever vaccination. The TCR originated in a man between 18 and 29 years old who received the YFV17D yellow fever vaccine. The V gene is TRBV12-3 or TRBV12-4, the J gene TRBJ2-1; 8 bases line up with TRBD2. CDR3 DNA: TGTGCCAGCAGTTTATCCGCTAGCGGGTTCTCCTACAATGAGCAGTTCTTC. As protein: CASSLSASGFSYNEQFF.